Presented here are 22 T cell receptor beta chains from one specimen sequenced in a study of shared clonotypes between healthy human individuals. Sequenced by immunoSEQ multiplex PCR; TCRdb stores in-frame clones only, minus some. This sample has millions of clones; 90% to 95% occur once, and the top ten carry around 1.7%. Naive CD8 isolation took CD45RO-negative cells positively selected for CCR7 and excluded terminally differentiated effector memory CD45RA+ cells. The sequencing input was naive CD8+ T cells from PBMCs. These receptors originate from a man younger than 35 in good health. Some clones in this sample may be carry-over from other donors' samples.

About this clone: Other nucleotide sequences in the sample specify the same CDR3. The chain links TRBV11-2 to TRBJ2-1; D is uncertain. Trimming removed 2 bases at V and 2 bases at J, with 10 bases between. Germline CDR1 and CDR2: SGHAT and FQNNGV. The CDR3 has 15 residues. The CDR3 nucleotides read TGTGCCAGCAGCTTATTCAGCGTGACCTACAATGAGCAGTTCTTC. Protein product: CASSLFSVTYNEQFF.

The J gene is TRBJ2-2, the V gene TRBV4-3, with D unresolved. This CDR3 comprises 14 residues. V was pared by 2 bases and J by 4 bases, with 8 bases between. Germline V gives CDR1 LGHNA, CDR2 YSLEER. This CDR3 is CASSQSTVTGELFF. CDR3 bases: TGCGCCAGCAGCCAAAGCACGGTCACCGGGGAGCTGTTTTTT.

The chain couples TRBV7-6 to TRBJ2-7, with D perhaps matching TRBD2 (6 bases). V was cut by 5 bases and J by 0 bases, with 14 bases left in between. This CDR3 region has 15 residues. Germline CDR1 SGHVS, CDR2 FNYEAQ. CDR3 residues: CASSPLAGTSYEQYF. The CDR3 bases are TGTGCCAGCAGCCCTCTGGCGGGGACCTCCTACGAGCAGTACTTC.

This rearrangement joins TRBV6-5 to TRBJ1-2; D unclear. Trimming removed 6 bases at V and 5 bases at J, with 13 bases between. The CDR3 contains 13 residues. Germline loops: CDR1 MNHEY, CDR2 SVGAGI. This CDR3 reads CASRLTESYGYTF. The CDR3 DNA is TGTGCCAGCAGACTCACGGAGTCGTATGGCTACACCTTC.

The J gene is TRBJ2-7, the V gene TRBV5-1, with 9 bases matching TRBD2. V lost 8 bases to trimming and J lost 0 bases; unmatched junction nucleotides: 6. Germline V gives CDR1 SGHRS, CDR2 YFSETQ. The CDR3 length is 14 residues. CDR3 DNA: TGCGCCAGTGCAGATAGCGGGAGCTCCTACGAGCAGTACTTC. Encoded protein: CASADSGSSYEQYF.

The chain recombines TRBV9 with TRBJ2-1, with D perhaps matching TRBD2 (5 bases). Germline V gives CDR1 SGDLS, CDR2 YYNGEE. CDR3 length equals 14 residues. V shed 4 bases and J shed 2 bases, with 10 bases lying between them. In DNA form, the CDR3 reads TGTGCCAGCAGCTTGTACGGGGCCTACAATGAGCAGTTCTTC. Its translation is CASSLYGAYNEQFF.

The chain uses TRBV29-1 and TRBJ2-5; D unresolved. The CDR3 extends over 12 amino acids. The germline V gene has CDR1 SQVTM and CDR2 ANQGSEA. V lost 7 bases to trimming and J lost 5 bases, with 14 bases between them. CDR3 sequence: CSATAGGETQYF. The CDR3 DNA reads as TGCAGCGCTACAGCCGGTGGGGAGACCCAGTACTTC.

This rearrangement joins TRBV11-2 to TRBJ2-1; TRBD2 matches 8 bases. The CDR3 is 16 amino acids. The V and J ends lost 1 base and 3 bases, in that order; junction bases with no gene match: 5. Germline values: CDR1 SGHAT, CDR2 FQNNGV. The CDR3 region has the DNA TGTGCCAGCAGCTTAGCCACTAGCGGCATCTACAATGAGCAGTTCTTC. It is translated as CASSLATSGIYNEQFF.

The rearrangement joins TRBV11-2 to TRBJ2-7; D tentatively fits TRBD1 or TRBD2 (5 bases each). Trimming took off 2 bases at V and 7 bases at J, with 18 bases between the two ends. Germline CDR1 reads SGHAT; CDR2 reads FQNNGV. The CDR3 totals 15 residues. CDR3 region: CASSLWGTGPGEQYF. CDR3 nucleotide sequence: TGTGCCAGCAGCTTATGGGGGACGGGACCAGGGGAGCAGTACTTC.

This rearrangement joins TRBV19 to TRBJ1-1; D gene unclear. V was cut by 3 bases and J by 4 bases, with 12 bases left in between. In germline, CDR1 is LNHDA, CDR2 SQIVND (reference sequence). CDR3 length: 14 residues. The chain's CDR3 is CASSMAIRFTEAFF. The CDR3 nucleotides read TGTGCCAGTAGTATGGCGATAAGGTTCACTGAAGCTTTCTTT. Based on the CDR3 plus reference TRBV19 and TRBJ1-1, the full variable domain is DGGITQSPKYLFRKEGQNVTLSCEQNLNHDAMYWYRQDPGQGLRLIYYSQIVNDFQKGDIAEGYSVSREKKESFPLTVTSAQKNPTAFYLCASSMAIRFTEAFFGQGTRLTVV.

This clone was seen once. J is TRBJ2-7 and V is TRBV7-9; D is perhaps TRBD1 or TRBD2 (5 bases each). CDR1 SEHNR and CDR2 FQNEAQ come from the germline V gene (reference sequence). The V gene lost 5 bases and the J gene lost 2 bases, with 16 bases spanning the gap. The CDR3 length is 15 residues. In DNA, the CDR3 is TGTGCCAGCAGCCACCGGGACCACCTTACCTACGAGCAGTACTTC. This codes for CASSHRDHLTYEQYF.

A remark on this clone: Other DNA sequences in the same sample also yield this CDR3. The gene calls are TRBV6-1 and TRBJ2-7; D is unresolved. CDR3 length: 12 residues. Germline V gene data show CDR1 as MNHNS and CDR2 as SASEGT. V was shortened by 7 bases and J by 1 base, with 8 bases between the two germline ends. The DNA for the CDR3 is TGTGCCAGCATGGAGTCATCCTACGAGCAGTACTTC. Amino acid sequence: CASMESSYEQYF.

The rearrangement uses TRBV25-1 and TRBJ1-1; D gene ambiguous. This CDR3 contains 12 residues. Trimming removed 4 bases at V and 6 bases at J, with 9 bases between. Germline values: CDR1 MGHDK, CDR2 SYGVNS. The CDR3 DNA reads TGTGCCAGCAGTGGAGGTCGCCCTGAAGCTTTCTTT. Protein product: CASSGGRPEAFF. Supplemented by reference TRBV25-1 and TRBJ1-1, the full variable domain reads EADIYQTPRYLVIGTGKKITLECSQTMGHDKMYWYQQDPGMELHLIHYSYGVNSTEKGDLSSESTVSRIRTEHFPLTLESARPSHTSQYLCASSGGRPEAFFGQGTRLTVV.

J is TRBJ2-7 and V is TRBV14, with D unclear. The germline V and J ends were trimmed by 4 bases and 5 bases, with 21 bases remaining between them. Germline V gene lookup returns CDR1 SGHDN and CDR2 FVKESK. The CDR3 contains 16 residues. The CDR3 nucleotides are TGTGCCAGCAGCCCGCAACCTCGAGCGCTCCGGAACGAGCAGTACTTC. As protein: CASSPQPRALRNEQYF.

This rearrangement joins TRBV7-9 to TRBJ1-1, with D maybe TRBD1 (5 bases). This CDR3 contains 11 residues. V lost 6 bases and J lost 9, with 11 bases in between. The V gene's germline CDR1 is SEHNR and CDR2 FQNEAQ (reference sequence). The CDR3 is CASSTQGQAFF. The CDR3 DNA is TGTGCCAGCAGTACCCAGGGTCAAGCTTTCTTT.

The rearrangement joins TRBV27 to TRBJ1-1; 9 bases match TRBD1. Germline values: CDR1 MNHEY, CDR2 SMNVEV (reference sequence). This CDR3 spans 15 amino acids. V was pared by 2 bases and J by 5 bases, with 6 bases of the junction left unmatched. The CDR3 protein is CASSLNRGRGTEAFF. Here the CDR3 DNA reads TGTGCCAGCAGTTTAAACAGGGGGCGAGGAACTGAAGCTTTCTTT.

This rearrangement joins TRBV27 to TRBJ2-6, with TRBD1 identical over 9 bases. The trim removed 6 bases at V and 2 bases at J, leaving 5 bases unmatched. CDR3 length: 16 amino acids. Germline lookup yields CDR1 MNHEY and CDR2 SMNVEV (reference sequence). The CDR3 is CASRGQGPPGANVLTF. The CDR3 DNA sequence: TGTGCCAGCAGGGGACAGGGCCCACCTGGGGCCAACGTCCTGACTTTC.

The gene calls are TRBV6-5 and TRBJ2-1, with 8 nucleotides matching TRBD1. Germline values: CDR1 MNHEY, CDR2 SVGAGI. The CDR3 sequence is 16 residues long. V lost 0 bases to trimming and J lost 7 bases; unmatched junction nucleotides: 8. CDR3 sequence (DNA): TGTGCCAGCAGTTACTCGGGGCAGGGGGCTAGGAATGAGCAGTTCTTC. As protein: CASSYSGQGARNEQFF.

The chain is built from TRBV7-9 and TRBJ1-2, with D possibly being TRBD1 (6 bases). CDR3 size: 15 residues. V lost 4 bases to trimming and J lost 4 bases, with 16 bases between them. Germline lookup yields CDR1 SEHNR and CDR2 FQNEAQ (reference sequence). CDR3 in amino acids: CASSSPGQISYGYTF. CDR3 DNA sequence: TGTGCCAGCAGCTCCCCGGGACAAATAAGCTATGGCTACACCTTC.

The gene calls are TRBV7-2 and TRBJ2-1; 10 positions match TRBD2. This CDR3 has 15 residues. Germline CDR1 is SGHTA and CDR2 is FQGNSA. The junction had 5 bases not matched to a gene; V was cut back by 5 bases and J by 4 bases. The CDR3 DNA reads TGTGCCAGCAGCGCGACTAGCGGGCCGTACAATGAGCAGTTCTTC. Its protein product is CASSATSGPYNEQFF.

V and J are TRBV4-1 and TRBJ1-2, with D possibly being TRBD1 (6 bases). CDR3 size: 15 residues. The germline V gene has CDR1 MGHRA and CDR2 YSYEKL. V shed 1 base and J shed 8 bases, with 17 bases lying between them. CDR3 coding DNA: TGCGCCAGCAGCCAAGTCACAGGGATCTTTAGAGGCTACACCTTC. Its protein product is CASSQVTGIFRGYTF.

CDR3: CASSFMTSAKNIQYF. The CDR3 DNA is TGTGCCAGCAGCTTCATGACTAGCGCCAAAAACATTCAGTACTTC. V is TRBV7-8 and J is TRBJ2-4, with 7 bases identical to TRBD2. There are 15 residues in the CDR3. V was clipped by 3 bases and J by 1 base; unmatched bases: 3. In germline, CDR1 is SGHVS, CDR2 FQNEAQ.